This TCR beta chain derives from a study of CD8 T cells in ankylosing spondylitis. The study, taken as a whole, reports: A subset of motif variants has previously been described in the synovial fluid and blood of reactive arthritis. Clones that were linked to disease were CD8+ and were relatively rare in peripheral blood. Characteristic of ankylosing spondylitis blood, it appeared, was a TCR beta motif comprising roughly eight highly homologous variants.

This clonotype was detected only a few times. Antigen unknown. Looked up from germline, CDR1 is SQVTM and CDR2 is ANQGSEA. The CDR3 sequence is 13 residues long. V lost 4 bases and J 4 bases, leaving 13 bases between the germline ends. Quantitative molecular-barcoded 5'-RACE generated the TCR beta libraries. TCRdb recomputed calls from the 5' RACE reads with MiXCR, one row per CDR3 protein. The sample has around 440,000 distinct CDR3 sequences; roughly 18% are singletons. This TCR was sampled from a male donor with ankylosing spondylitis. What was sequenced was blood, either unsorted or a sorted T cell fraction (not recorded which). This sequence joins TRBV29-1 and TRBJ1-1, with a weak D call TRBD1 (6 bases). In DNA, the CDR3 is TGCAGCGTTGTTACAGGGTTCGTCACTGAAGCTTTCTTT. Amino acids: CSVVTGFVTEAFF.